The 7 T cell receptor beta chains given below trace back to one sample, sequenced in a study of T-cell reconstitution after alpha-beta-depleted transplantation in children. Researchers prepared the TCRbeta library using unique molecular identifiers, the study reports. TCRdb recomputed calls from the PCR reads with MiXCR, one row per CDR3 protein. The table has hundreds of thousands of distinct CDR3 sequences, approximately 11% seen once. Material: PBMCs, obtained before TCRalphabeta/CD19-depleted stem cell transplant. The receptors here all came from a child in the first two years of life with acute myeloid leukemia, due to receive a stem cell transplant.

This clonotype was observed many times. This chain uses TRBV20-1 with TRBJ2-1, with TRBD2 matching over 11 bases. Germline assignment: CDR1 DFQATT and CDR2 SNEGSKA (reference sequence). The CDR3 spans 16 residues. V gave up 3 bases and J gave up 9 bases; unmatched junction bases: 13. The CDR3 region has the DNA TGCAGTGCTAGTCGGGCCACTCTAGCGGGAGGTACTGAGCAGTTCTTC. This translates into CSASRATLAGGTEQFF.

The sample holds many counts of this clonotype. The chain links TRBV29-1 to TRBJ1-1, with 9 bases matching TRBD1. CDR1 and CDR2 (germline): SQVTM, ANQGSEA. This CDR3 spans 13 amino acids. With 3 bases clipped from V and 4 bases from J, the junction kept 3 bases outside the gene matches. The CDR3 protein is CSVETTGGTEAFF. The CDR3 coding sequence is TGCAGCGTTGAGACGACAGGGGGCACTGAAGCTTTCTTT.

Written as DNA, the CDR3 is TGCAGTGCTAGGTGGGGCGTGGGAGATACGCAGTATTTT. Translation gives CSARWGVGDTQYF. The chain links TRBV20-1 to TRBJ2-3, with D tentatively TRBD1 (5 bases). Germline V lookup: CDR1 DFQATT, CDR2 SNEGSKA (reference sequence). The CDR3 runs to 13 residues. Trimming left V 3 bases short and J 5 bases short, with 12 bases between.

This clonotype was recorded many times. The genes are TRBV20-1 and TRBJ2-2; D might be TRBD1 (6 bases). Germline V gives CDR1 DFQATT, CDR2 SNEGSKA (reference sequence). The CDR3 is made up of 16 amino acids. V was clipped by 3 bases and J by 7 bases, with 21 bases between them. The chain's CDR3 is CSASPGTGPQGGELFF. The CDR3 nucleotides read TGCAGTGCTAGTCCCGGAACAGGGCCTCAGGGCGGGGAGCTGTTTTTT.

The genes are TRBV18 and TRBJ2-2, with D perhaps TRBD2 (6 bases). Germline-derived CDR1 and CDR2 are KGHSH and LQKENI. Between the trimmed V and J ends, which lost 1 base and 3 bases, there was a span of 15 bases. There are 17 residues in the CDR3. CDR3 residues: CASSPQIRGTYTGELFF. DNA of the CDR3: TGTGCCAGCTCACCACAAATCCGTGGGACTTACACCGGGGAGCTGTTTTTT.

This clonotype has a handful of counts. The rearrangement links TRBV7-6 to TRBJ1-2, with D possibly TRBD1 on 5 matching bases. This CDR3 has 14 residues. Germline CDR1 reads SGHVS; CDR2 reads FNYEAQ. V was cut by 1 base and J by 7 bases, with 13 bases left in between. CDR3: CASSLDRRGIGYTF. As DNA, the CDR3 is TGTGCCAGCAGCTTAGACAGGAGGGGTATTGGCTACACCTTC. The whole variable domain, filled in from reference TRBV7-6 and TRBJ1-2, reads GAGVSQSPRYKVTKRGQDVALRCDPISGHVSLYWYRQALGQGPEFLTYFNYEAQQDKSGLPNDRFSAERPEGSISTLTIQRTEQRDSAMYRCASSLDRRGIGYTFGSGTRLTVV.

This clonotype was counted a few times. The chain combines TRBV10-1 with TRBJ2-7, with D possibly being TRBD2 (5 bases). The CDR3 is made up of 16 amino acids. V was pared by 0 bases and J by 5 bases, with 17 bases between. Germline lookup yields CDR1 WNHNN and CDR2 SYGVQD (reference sequence). CDR3 residues: CASSESASPYMNEQYF. The CDR3 nucleotides read TGCGCCAGCAGTGAGTCAGCTAGCCCATATATGAACGAGCAGTACTTC.